The 15 T cell receptor beta chains below come from one sample, sequenced in a study of T-cell reconstitution after alpha-beta-depleted transplantation in children. Unique molecular identifiers were incorporated into the prepared TCRbeta library. From the PCR reads, TCRdb called clonotypes with MiXCR, one entry per CDR3 protein. The table lists around 490,000 distinct CDR3 sequences, approximately 10% of them singletons, with 14% in the top ten. Sequencing used PBMCs, mostly from graft donor cells, obtained 180 days after TCRalphabeta/CD19-depleted stem cell transplant. These receptors came from a female patient aged 2-15 years who had a stem cell transplant for aplastic anemia, so the T cells may come from the graft donor.

This clonotype showed up just a few times. This chain links TRBV12-3 or TRBV12-4 with TRBJ2-3; unclear D gene. This CDR3 spans 13 amino acids. The germline V and J ends were trimmed by 2 bases and 2 bases, with 5 bases remaining between them. The CDR3: CASSLQSTDTQYF. DNA for the CDR3: TGTGCCAGCAGTTTACAGTCCACAGATACGCAGTATTTT.

This clonotype was counted only a few times. The chain has TRBV4-2 and TRBJ2-5; D remains ambiguous. V was shortened by 1 base and J by 5 bases, with 11 bases between the two germline ends. The CDR3 spans 14 residues. Germline V gene data show CDR1 as LGHNA and CDR2 as YNFKEQ. CDR3 region: CASSQVVASETQYF. The CDR3 DNA reads as TGTGCCAGCAGCCAAGTAGTGGCCAGTGAGACCCAGTACTTC.

V usage is TRBV19 and J usage is TRBJ1-2; D ambiguous. This CDR3 is 12 amino acids long. Per germline, CDR1 LNHDA and CDR2 SQIVND (reference sequence). Trimming pared 7 bases from V and 6 bases from J, leaving 12 bases between. CDR3 protein: CASKDGLNGYTF. CDR3 coding DNA: TGTGCCAGTAAAGACGGACTCAATGGCTACACCTTC.

This clonotype came up many times. J is TRBJ2-7 and V is TRBV27; the D gene is possibly TRBD2 (6 bases). Looked up from germline, CDR1 is MNHEY and CDR2 is SMNVEV (reference sequence). V shed 2 bases and J shed 6 bases, with 11 bases lying between them. The CDR3 spans 13 residues. The CDR3 is CASSLAGRREQYF. The CDR3 DNA is TGTGCCAGCAGTTTAGCGGGACGGCGCGAGCAGTACTTC.

This clonotype was observed at least ten times. The CDR3 sequence is CASSQDLLATEALFF. The CDR3 nucleotides are TGTGCCAGCAGCCAAGATTTATTAGCGACAGAAGCGCTGTTTTTT. This rearrangement joins TRBV4-2 to TRBJ2-2, with D perhaps TRBD1 or TRBD2 (5 bases each). Germline lookup yields CDR1 LGHNA and CDR2 YNFKEQ. CDR3 size: 15 residues. The V and J ends lost 0 bases and 13 bases respectively, with 18 bases between them.

This clonotype was recorded at least ten times. The chain joins TRBV29-1 to TRBJ1-2; tentatively, D is TRBD1 (5 bases). The CDR3 has 12 residues. Trimming pared 4 bases from V and 5 bases from J, leaving 11 bases between. Germline loops: CDR1 SQVTM, CDR2 ANQGSEA. The CDR3 DNA is TGCAGCGTTGGACAGTTCTTGTATGGCTACACCTTC. Translation gives CSVGQFLYGYTF.

The chain links TRBV5-1 to TRBJ2-2; TRBD1 is a possible D gene (6 bases). Germline CDR1 reads SGHRS; CDR2 reads YFSETQ. V was trimmed by 0 bases and J by 4 bases, leaving 13 bases between them. This CDR3 region has 16 residues. This chain's CDR3 is CASSLVSGTSTGELFF. The CDR3 nucleotides read TGCGCCAGCAGCTTGGTTTCCGGGACATCCACCGGGGAGCTGTTTTTT.

The chain joins TRBV15 to TRBJ2-5; D is possibly TRBD1 or TRBD2 (7 bases each). The CDR3 length is 14 residues. Germline lookup yields CDR1 LNHNV and CDR2 YYDKDF (reference sequence). The V end lost 2 bases, the J end lost 5 bases, and 12 bases lay between the germline ends. CDR3 amino acids: CATSRQGGFETQYF. The CDR3 coding sequence is TGTGCCACCAGCAGACAGGGGGGGTTCGAGACCCAGTACTTC. The entire variable domain, with the rest obtained from reference TRBV15 and TRBJ2-5, is as follows: DAMVIQNPRYQVTQFGKPVTLSCSQTLNHNVMYWYQQKSSQAPKLLFHYYDKDFNNEADTPDNFQSRRPNTSFCFLDIRSPGLGDTAMYLCATSRQGGFETQYFGPGTRLLVL.

The table lists this clonotype with many counts. The chain uses TRBV7-3 and TRBJ2-4; 14 bases match TRBD2. V shed 3 bases, J shed 8 bases, and the junction held 0 bases outside the gene matches. Germline CDR1 SGHTA, CDR2 FQGTGA. This CDR3 spans 14 amino acids. The CDR3 reads CASSLGLAGDIQYF. The CDR3 nucleotides are TGTGCCAGCAGCTTGGGACTAGCGGGAGACATTCAGTACTTC.

The genes are TRBV5-1 and TRBJ1-6, with 10 nucleotides matching TRBD1. Trimming at V came to 0 bases and at J to 10 bases, leaving 13 bases not matched to a gene. The CDR3 totals 18 residues. Germline CDR1 and CDR2: SGHRS and YFSETQ. CDR3 bases: TGCGCCAGCAGCTTGGCCCCGGGACAGGGGAGGGAGCGCTCACCCCTCCACTTT. It translates to CASSLAPGQGRERSPLHF. Full variable domain (missing parts from reference TRBV5-1 and TRBJ1-6): KAGVTQTPRYLIKTRGQQVTLSCSPISGHRSVSWYQQTPGQGLQFLFEYFSETQRNKGNFPGRFSGRQFSNSRSEMNVSTLELGDSALYLCASSLAPGQGRERSPLHFGNGTRLTVT.

This clonotype has just a few counts. J is TRBJ2-7 and V is TRBV5-1; D not resolved. Germline assignment: CDR1 SGHRS and CDR2 YFSETQ. The CDR3 runs 13 residues. The V gene lost 3 bases and the J gene lost 3 bases, with 10 bases spanning the gap. The CDR3 coding sequence is TGCGCCAGCAGCTCGGCGGAATTCTACGAGCAGTACTTC. It codes for CASSSAEFYEQYF.

The rearrangement links TRBV9 to TRBJ2-7; 8 bases line up with TRBD1. This CDR3 has 14 residues. The germline V gene encodes CDR1 SGDLS and CDR2 YYNGEE. The V gene end was trimmed by 3 bases and the J gene end by 7 bases; junction bases not matched to a gene: 9. The CDR3 region has the DNA TGTGCCAGCAGCGACGGGACAGGTCTTACAGAGCAGTACTTC. Protein: CASSDGTGLTEQYF.

At least ten counts were recorded for this clonotype. V usage is TRBV5-6 and J usage is TRBJ2-1; 15 positions match TRBD2. The germline V gene has CDR1 SGHDT and CDR2 YYEEEE. The CDR3 extends over 17 amino acids. V shed 2 bases and J 6 bases; nucleotides not matched to a gene: 6. CDR3 region: CASSLPGLAGGSNEQFF. The CDR3 DNA reads as TGTGCCAGCAGCTTACCGGGACTAGCGGGAGGCTCCAATGAGCAGTTCTTC.

Only a few counts were recorded for this clonotype. The rearrangement uses TRBV5-5 and TRBJ2-7; 8 bases are a match to TRBD2. The germline CDR1 and CDR2 sequences are SGHKS and YYEKEE (reference sequence). J was trimmed by 1 base and V by 1 base; bases with no gene match: 7. The CDR3 loop spans 16 amino acids. In DNA, the CDR3 is TGTGCCAGCAGCTTGCCCGGGACTAGTACTTCCTACGAGCAGTACGTC. This sequence encodes CASSLPGTSTSYEQYV.

This clonotype was seen a handful of times. The chain is built from TRBV5-1 and TRBJ2-1; perhaps TRBD1 as D (6 bases). Trimming took off 4 bases at V and 4 bases at J, with 15 bases between the two ends. The CDR3 has 15 residues. Germline CDR1 SGHRS, CDR2 YFSETQ. The CDR3 DNA reads TGCGCCAGCAGCCCGGATACAGGGTTTTACAATGAGCAGTTCTTC. It codes for CASSPDTGFYNEQFF.